This TCR beta chain is drawn from a study of blood T cell repertoires in COVID-19. The data were produced by immunoSEQ multiplex PCR, yet TCRdb's version contains in-frame clones alone and is incomplete. The top ten clones hold about 5.4% of a sample with over 250,000 clones, more than 70% of them seen once. Germline V lookup: CDR1 SGHRS, CDR2 YFSETQ. The V gene end was trimmed by 1 base and the J gene end by 6 bases; junction bases not matched to a gene: 8. This CDR3 has 15 amino acids. The sequencing input was PBMCs or T cells enriched from blood (not recorded which). The rearrangement links TRBV5-1 to TRBJ1-1, with 8 positions matching TRBD1. The receptor's source is a woman in her twenties or thirties who had recovered from COVID-19. CDR3: CASSLSTGVGAEAFF. The CDR3 DNA follows: TGCGCCAGCAGCTTGTCGACAGGGGTCGGCGCTGAAGCTTTCTTT.